These 31 T cell receptor beta chains originate from one sample sequenced in a study of T cells in Graves' hyperthyroidism and ophthalmopathy. Amplification yielded TCR beta CDR3 regions, with RNA transcripts as the source. First-round RT-PCR of the TCR CDR3 relied on the HTBI primer set. MiXCR, run by TCRdb on the multiplex PCR reads, gives a single entry per CDR3 protein. There are 500,000 or so distinct CDR3 sequences in the sample; about 16% occur only once, and about 29% lies in the top ten. The specimen sequenced was blood. The receptors come from a woman aged 25 to 39 with Graves' ophthalmopathy.

About this clonotype: Lacking the conserved final phenylalanine or tryptophan, this CDR3 likely reflects a read error. The rearrangement joins TRBV25-1 to TRBJ2-4; 9 bases are a match to TRBD2. CDR1 is MGHDK, CDR2 SYGVNS, per germline. The CDR3 contains 20 residues. The ends lost 3 bases at V and 0 bases at J; junction bases unmatched: 15. For the CDR3, the DNA is TGTGCCAGCAGTGACAATGGGGAGAGCCGCGGGAGGGGAGCCAAAAACATTCAGTACTCC. Translation gives CASSDNGESRGRGAKNIQYS.

This chain uses TRBV24-1 with TRBJ2-1; no clear D. The V gene lost 7 bases and the J gene lost 7 bases, with 7 bases spanning the gap. The CDR3 spans 11 residues. Germline-derived CDR1 and CDR2 are KGHDR and SFDVKD. CDR3 DNA: TGTGCCACCAGACAGCAAAATGAGCAGTTCTTC. It yields the protein CATRQQNEQFF.

The chain combines TRBV6-1 with TRBJ2-5, with 8 bases identical to TRBD2. V lost 7 bases to trimming and J lost 1 base; unmatched junction nucleotides: 14. CDR1 and CDR2 (germline): MNHNS, SASEGT. The CDR3 consists of 17 residues. CDR3 nucleotides: TGTGCCAGCACCCTAAGTGGGCTAGCGGGTCCCCAAGAGACCCAGTACTTC. Its translation is CASTLSGLAGPQETQYF.

This clonotype was detected only a few times. The V call is TRBV6-1, the J call TRBJ2-7, with D perhaps TRBD1 or TRBD2 (6 bases each). Germline CDR1 MNHNS, CDR2 SASEGT. This CDR3 has 16 amino acids. The ends were cut back, 6 bases at V and 2 bases at J, with 20 bases in the middle. The CDR3 DNA follows: TGTGCCAGCAGCCCCGCGGGACGGGGGCTTACCTACGAGCAGTACTTC. As protein: CASSPAGRGLTYEQYF.

The genes are TRBV10-3 and TRBJ1-1, with 9 bases fitting TRBD1. V dropped 10 bases and J dropped 3; count of bases not matched to a gene: 6. The CDR3 extends over 13 amino acids. Germline CDR1 is ENHRY and CDR2 is SYGVKD. CDR3 coding DNA: TGTGCCACCCGACGGGACAGGGACACTGAAGCTTTCTTT. Amino acids: CATRRDRDTEAFF.

The rearrangement uses TRBV9 and TRBJ2-7; D is unresolved. The V gene lost 7 bases and the J gene lost 1 base, with 12 bases spanning the gap. CDR1 and CDR2 from the germline V gene are SGDLS and YYNGEE. The CDR3 has 13 residues. Written as DNA, the CDR3 is TGTGCCAGCCTCAAGACCGATTCCTACGAGCAGTACTTC. It codes for CASLKTDSYEQYF.

The sample holds many counts of this clonotype. The chain uses TRBV20-1 and TRBJ2-1; TRBD1 aligns across 7 bases. V lost 1 base and J lost 4; bases outside the gene matches: 13. CDR1 DFQATT and CDR2 SNEGSKA come from the germline V gene (reference sequence). The CDR3 extends over 17 amino acids. The CDR3: CSARGTVGTEKYNEQFF. The CDR3 DNA reads TGCAGTGCTAGAGGTACTGTGGGGACAGAAAAATACAATGAGCAGTTCTTC.

V is TRBV12-3 or TRBV12-4 and J is TRBJ2-3; TRBD1 aligns across 8 bases. The junction had 11 bases not matched to a gene; V was cut back by 6 bases and J by 6 bases. CDR3 length: 15 amino acids. CDR3 DNA: TGTGCCAGCAGGTTTCAGGGGGCTGGCAGGGATACGCAGTATTTT. Translating it yields CASRFQGAGRDTQYF.

At least ten counts were recorded for this clonotype. This chain links TRBV30 with TRBJ1-4, with D possibly being TRBD1 (6 bases). Looked up from germline, CDR1 is GTSNPN and CDR2 is SVGIG (reference sequence). The CDR3 has 14 amino acids. V was clipped by 1 base and J by 0 bases, with 6 bases between them. CDR3 protein: CAWSGQATNEKLFF. The CDR3 nucleotides read TGTGCCTGGAGTGGACAGGCAACTAATGAAAAACTGTTTTTT.

This clonotype has a count of ten or more. The chain employs TRBV4-2 and TRBJ2-5, with TRBD1 identical over 8 bases. With V trimmed by 0 bases and J by 4 bases, 4 bases remained unmatched. CDR3 size: 15 residues. Germline CDR1 and CDR2: LGHNA and YNFKEQ. The CDR3 spells CASSQDRGHGETQYF. In DNA form, the CDR3 reads TGTGCCAGCAGCCAAGACAGGGGGCATGGAGAGACCCAGTACTTC.

This clonotype was observed many times. V usage is TRBV29-1 and J usage is TRBJ2-4, with D unclear. CDR1 and CDR2 from the germline V gene are SQVTM and ANQGSEA. This CDR3 has 12 residues. Trimming removed 8 bases from V and 1 base from J, with 9 bases in between. CDR3 in amino acids: CSIGWAKNIQYF. Here the CDR3 DNA reads TGCAGCATCGGGTGGGCCAAAAACATTCAGTACTTC. The whole variable domain, filled in from reference TRBV29-1 and TRBJ2-4, reads SAVISQKPSRDICQRGTSLTIQCQVDSQVTMMFWYRQQPGQSLTLIATANQGSEATYESGFVIDKFPISRPNLTFSTLTVSNMSPEDSSIYLCSIGWAKNIQYFGAGTRLSVL.

This clonotype was seen only a few times. The CDR3 nucleotides are TGTGCCAGCAGTGAAGAGATTGGGGATGGCTACACCTTC. Protein: CASSEEIGDGYTF. This sequence joins TRBV25-1 and TRBJ1-2; no clear D. V was pared by 2 bases and J by 6 bases, with 10 bases between. Looked up from germline, CDR1 is MGHDK and CDR2 is SYGVNS. The CDR3 totals 13 residues.

This clonotype turned up a few times. The chain employs TRBV5-1 and TRBJ2-3; 7 bases are a match to TRBD1. The germline V gene has CDR1 SGHRS and CDR2 YFSETQ. V shed 0 bases, J shed 9 bases, and the junction held 7 bases outside the gene matches. CDR3 length: 14 residues. The CDR3 loop is CASSLATMTGTQYF. As DNA, the CDR3 is TGCGCCAGCAGCTTGGCCACGATGACAGGGACGCAGTATTTT.

There are many counts of this clonotype. The chain has TRBV12-3 or TRBV12-4 and TRBJ2-1, with 9 bases fitting TRBD1. The CDR3 runs to 14 residues. The ends lost 9 bases at V and 6 bases at J; junction bases unmatched: 9. The CDR3: CASTPGTGSNEQFF. CDR3 coding DNA: TGTGCCAGTACGCCTGGGACAGGGAGCAATGAGCAGTTCTTC.

This clonotype has a handful of counts. The chain carries TRBV9 and TRBJ2-7, with D possibly matching TRBD2 (6 bases). Germline CDR1 is SGDLS and CDR2 is YYNGEE. V was cut by 0 bases and J by 1 base, with 11 bases left in between. The CDR3 has 15 amino acids. The CDR3 loop is CASSVEGGTSYEQYF. The CDR3 DNA reads TGTGCCAGCAGCGTAGAAGGCGGGACGTCCTACGAGCAGTACTTC. The full variable domain, completed using reference TRBV9 and TRBJ2-7, is DSGVTQTPKHLITATGQRVTLRCSPRSGDLSVYWYQQSLDQGLQFLIQYYNGEERAKGNILERFSAQQFPDLHSELNLSSLELGDSALYFCASSVEGGTSYEQYFGPGTRLTVT.

This clonotype was seen only a few times. This rearrangement joins TRBV24-1 to TRBJ2-6, with no clear D. From germline, CDR1 is KGHDR and CDR2 SFDVKD. The V gene lost 3 bases and the J gene lost 0 bases, with 8 bases spanning the gap. CDR3 size: 16 residues. CDR3: CATSDRSRSGANVLTF. CDR3 coding DNA: TGTGCCACCAGTGATAGAAGCCGCTCTGGGGCCAACGTCCTGACTTTC.

The sample holds a few counts of this clonotype. The chain uses TRBV4-3 and TRBJ2-1; 10 bases fit TRBD2. V trimming: 0 bases; J trimming: 6 bases; junction bases outside the gene matches: 11. The germline CDR1 and CDR2 sequences are LGHNA and YSLEER. The CDR3 is 18 amino acids. CDR3: CASSQEDTASGSSNEQFF. DNA of the CDR3: TGCGCCAGCAGCCAAGAAGATACGGCTAGCGGGAGCAGCAATGAGCAGTTCTTC.

The chain recombines TRBV15 with TRBJ2-2; D not resolved. This CDR3 has 13 amino acids. Per the germline V gene, CDR1 is LNHNV and CDR2 is YYDKDF (reference sequence). V was trimmed by 0 bases and J by 7 bases, leaving 6 bases between them. CDR3 bases: TGTGCCACCAGCAGAGATATTGGCGGGGAGCTGTTTTTT. It encodes CATSRDIGGELFF. Full variable domain (remainder filled in from reference TRBV15 and TRBJ2-2): DAMVIQNPRYQVTQFGKPVTLSCSQTLNHNVMYWYQQKSSQAPKLLFHYYDKDFNNEADTPDNFQSRRPNTSFCFLDIRSPGLGDTAMYLCATSRDIGGELFFGEGSRLTVL.

This clonotype was found once. The chain combines TRBV11-2 with TRBJ2-3, with TRBD1 identical over 10 bases. V shed 5 bases, J shed 0 bases, and the junction held 5 bases outside the gene matches. CDR1 is SGHAT and CDR2 is FQNNGV in the germline V gene. The CDR3 totals 16 residues. For the CDR3, the DNA is TGTGCCAGCAGCCCCCCGGGACAGGGGAGCACAGATACGCAGTATTTT. Translated, it gives CASSPPGQGSTDTQYF.

Many counts were recorded for this clonotype. V and J are TRBV3-1 and TRBJ1-6; 10 nucleotides align to TRBD1. The CDR3 is made up of 15 amino acids. Germline CDR1 is LGHDT and CDR2 is YNNKEL (reference sequence). The V segment lost 4 bases and the J segment 10 bases; nucleotides outside the gene matches: 7. CDR3 protein: CASSPRGGQGSPLHF. The CDR3, as DNA: TGTGCCAGCAGCCCCCGAGGGGGACAGGGGTCACCCCTCCACTTT.

The rearrangement links TRBV4-3 to TRBJ2-5, with 8 bases lining up with TRBD2. This CDR3 is built from 18 residues. Per germline, CDR1 LGHNA and CDR2 YSLEER. The junction had 9 bases not matched to a gene; V was cut back by 0 bases and J by 0 bases. The CDR3 coding sequence is TGCGCCAGCAGCCAAGATCGGGCTAGCGGGCCCTACCAAGAGACCCAGTACTTC. It specifies CASSQDRASGPYQETQYF.

This clonotype was recorded many times. In DNA, the CDR3 is TGCGCCAGCAGCATAGGAGCGGGAGATTACGAGCAGTACTTC. Its translation is CASSIGAGDYEQYF. The V gene is TRBV5-1, the J gene TRBJ2-7, with 8 positions matching TRBD2. This CDR3 spans 14 amino acids. With 4 bases clipped from V and 4 bases from J, the junction kept 7 bases outside the gene matches. Germline V gene data show CDR1 as SGHRS and CDR2 as YFSETQ.

This clonotype showed up many times. The CDR3 spells CSARDLGRASGLIYNEQFF. The CDR3 bases are TGCAGTGCTAGAGATCTAGGTAGGGCTAGCGGGCTGATCTACAATGAGCAGTTCTTC. The chain recombines TRBV20-1 with TRBJ2-1; 8 bases agree with TRBD2. CDR1 is DFQATT, CDR2 SNEGSKA, per germline (reference sequence). This CDR3 is 19 amino acids long. The J segment lost 3 bases and the V segment lost 0 bases, leaving 16 bases of the junction unmatched.

The chain combines TRBV12-5 with TRBJ1-2; D not certain. The length of the CDR3 is 15 residues. V was pared by 1 base and J by 4 bases, with 13 bases between. Germline V gene data show CDR1 as LGHNT and CDR2 as FRNRAP. CDR3 region: CASGLDWGASYGYTF. The CDR3 DNA reads as TGTGCTAGTGGTTTGGACTGGGGAGCTAGCTATGGCTACACCTTC.

This clonotype has a count of ten or more. This chain links TRBV7-9 with TRBJ2-7; 9 bases are a match to TRBD1. The CDR3 loop spans 17 amino acids. The germline gives CDR1 SEHNR, CDR2 FQNEAQ (reference sequence). Unmatched junction bases numbered 8, after V lost 2 bases and J lost 0 bases. The chain's CDR3 is CASSLWVGTGTSYEQYF. The CDR3 DNA reads as TGTGCCAGCAGCTTATGGGTTGGGACAGGGACCTCCTACGAGCAGTACTTC.

This clonotype occurred many times. V usage is TRBV6-4 and J usage is TRBJ1-1, with D tentatively TRBD1 (5 bases). CDR1 and CDR2 (germline): MRHNA, SNTAGT. V dropped 6 bases and J dropped 4 bases, with 12 bases sitting between them. The CDR3 is 13 residues long. The chain's CDR3 is CASSPGVSTEAFF. The CDR3 nucleotides are TGTGCCAGCAGCCCGGGGGTGAGCACTGAAGCTTTCTTT.

As regards this clonotype: A junction end diverges from the germline sequence, so it may reflect a read error. The chain is built from TRBV7-2 and TRBJ2-7, with 8 bases identical to TRBD2. The germline gives CDR1 SGHTA, CDR2 FQGNSA. The CDR3 length is 15 residues. The CDR3: CASSQEPGLVIEQYF. The CDR3 DNA follows: TGCGCCAGCAGCCAAGAACCGGGACTAGTGATCGAGCAGTACTTC.

This clonotype has more than one count but fewer than ten. Sequence at one end of the junction differs from germline and may be a read error. This sequence joins TRBV7-7 and TRBJ2-1; 9 bases align to TRBD1. The CDR3 loop spans 14 amino acids. The V gene's germline CDR1 is SSHAT and CDR2 FNYEAQ (reference sequence). CDR3 in DNA: TGTGCTAGCAGCTTTGACAGGGGGGGGGGTGAGCAGTTCTTC. Its translation is CASSFDRGGGEQFF.

The chain has TRBV30 and TRBJ2-7, with 9 bases aligning to TRBD1. The CDR3 sequence is 14 residues long. Germline CDR1 GTSNPN, CDR2 SVGIG (reference sequence). The V and J ends lost 5 bases and 5 bases, in that order; junction bases with no gene match: 10. Written as DNA, the CDR3 is TGTGCCTGGGACCCCCACAGGGGGCCCAACGAGCAGTACTTC. The encoded protein is CAWDPHRGPNEQYF.

This clonotype has ten or more counts. This rearrangement joins TRBV2 to TRBJ1-4; tentative D call: TRBD1 (5 bases). Trimming took off 7 bases at V and 5 bases at J, with 14 bases between the two ends. The germline gives CDR1 SNHLY, CDR2 FYNNEI. This CDR3 is 14 amino acids long. CDR3 nucleotide sequence: TGTGCCAGCAAGAAGAGGGGCCAGAATGAAAAACTGTTTTTT. It codes for CASKKRGQNEKLFF.

This clonotype has only a few counts. The chain joins TRBV7-9 to TRBJ2-1, with D perhaps assigned TRBD1 or TRBD2 (5 bases each). V dropped 6 bases and J dropped 9 bases, with 18 bases sitting between them. This CDR3 has 14 residues. The V gene's germline CDR1 is SEHNR and CDR2 FQNEAQ (reference sequence). This CDR3 reads CASRLIEGNGEQFF. DNA of the CDR3: TGTGCCAGCAGACTTATAGAGGGGAACGGTGAGCAGTTCTTC.